The 5 T cell receptor beta chains reported below all come from one sample, sequenced in a study of cytomegalovirus exposure and HLA in healthy donors. The table came from immunoSEQ multiplex PCR; TCRdb's copy has only in-frame clones and leaves some out. The sample lists some 320,000 clones, about nine tenths occurring once. The sequenced sample was PBMCs. These receptors all stem from a young woman in good health and CMV-seropositive.

J is TRBJ1-1 and V is TRBV7-6; 9 bases match TRBD1. This CDR3 has 17 residues. Germline-derived CDR1 and CDR2 are SGHVS and FNYEAQ. The trim removed 7 bases at V and 5 bases at J, leaving 17 bases unmatched. In DNA, the CDR3 is TGTGCCAGCATCCCTAGCACCGGGACAGGGATATTGACTGAAGCTTTCTTT. This encodes CASIPSTGTGILTEAFF.

V gene TRBV20-1 combines with J gene TRBJ2-1; D not resolved. V lost 4 bases, J lost 5 bases, and 3 bases lay in between. CDR1 is DFQATT, CDR2 SNEGSKA, per germline (reference sequence). The CDR3 contains 10 residues. As DNA, the CDR3 is TGCAGTGCTACACACAATGAGCAGTTCTTC. This codes for CSATHNEQFF.

The chain joins TRBV7-6 to TRBJ1-3; a weak D match, TRBD1 (5 bases). There are 15 residues in the CDR3. Germline V gene sequence: CDR1 SGHVS, CDR2 FNYEAQ. The V gene lost 1 base and the J gene lost 2 bases, with 9 bases spanning the gap. CDR3 sequence reads: CASSLVDNTGNTIYF. Written as DNA, the CDR3 is TGTGCCAGCAGCTTAGTGGACAATACTGGAAACACCATATATTTT.

The chain recombines TRBV7-2 with TRBJ2-3; 10 bases line up with TRBD2. Germline CDR1 is SGHTA and CDR2 is FQGNSA. With V trimmed by 3 bases and J by 2 bases, 8 bases remained unmatched. This CDR3 region has 17 residues. CDR3 sequence: CASSLFPGTSVTDTQYF. The DNA of the CDR3 is TGTGCCAGCAGCTTGTTCCCCGGGACTAGCGTCACAGATACGCAGTATTTT.

This clone was detected once. J is TRBJ2-7 and V is TRBV4-1; D may correspond to TRBD1 or TRBD2 (5 bases each). Deletions cut 0 bases from V and 9 bases from J, with 9 bases between. The CDR3 loop spans 12 amino acids. In germline, CDR1 is MGHRA, CDR2 YSYEKL. The CDR3 loop is CASSQDGTRQYF. CDR3 DNA sequence: TGCGCCAGCAGCCAAGATGGGACCCGGCAGTACTTC.